The rows below give T cell receptor beta chains drawn from one sample of a study of regulatory and conventional T cells in breast cancer. TCRdb redid the calling of the PCR reads with MiXCR, one entry per CDR3 protein. The repertoire includes over 15,000 distinct CDR3 sequences, approximately 32% of them detected once, and around 1.5% sits in the top ten. The sequencing input was conventional T cells from blood. These receptors were collected from a female donor in good health. Each CDR3 is given with its conserved first and last residue. The D gene is left open where the match is weak. Part of the rows lack a size; the others show once, few, many or a class for expanded clones.

TRBJ1-1	TRBV7-9	NA	few	CASSSTGVNTEAFF	TGTGCCAGCAGCTCGACGGGGGTGAACACTGAAGCTTTCTTT
TRBJ2-7	TRBV6-5	NA	NA	CASSYGADPLYEQYF	TGTGCCAGCAGTTACGGGGCGGACCCACTCTACGAGCAGTACTTC
TRBJ2-1	TRBV11-3	TRBD2	NA	CASSLDLGGRANEQFF	TGTGCCAGCAGCTTAGATCTCGGCGGGAGGGCGAATGAGCAGTTCTTC
TRBJ1-3	TRBV10-3	NA	few	CAISDDPPSISGNTIYF	TGTGCCATCAGTGATGACCCACCCTCCATCTCTGGAAACACCATATATTTT
TRBJ2-5	TRBV27	TRBD1	NA	CASSLARTGQVETQYF	TGTGCCAGCAGTTTAGCCCGGACAGGGCAGGTGGAGACCCAGTACTTC
TRBJ2-3	TRBV7-9	TRBD1	few	CASSTGTGGSDTQYF	TGTGCCAGCAGCACCGGGACAGGAGGATCAGATACGCAGTATTTT
TRBJ2-1	TRBV20-1	NA	few	CSASVFGGSSYNEQFF	TGCAGTGCTAGCGTTTTTGGAGGGAGCTCCTACAATGAGCAGTTCTTC
TRBJ2-7	TRBV7-2	NA	NA	CASSPRGTEPYEQYF	TGTGCCAGCAGCCCACGGGGGACAGAACCCTACGAGCAGTACTTC
TRBJ2-1	TRBV7-9	NA	NA	CASGLGRPRDNEQFF	TGTGCCAGCGGCTTAGGTCGCCCCAGGGACAATGAGCAGTTCTTC
TRBJ2-4	TRBV7-9	TRBD2	NA	CASSETSGKAKNIQYF	TGTGCCAGCAGCGAAACTAGCGGGAAGGCCAAAAACATTCAGTACTTC
TRBJ2-3	TRBV5-1	NA	few	CASSHRTSTDTQYF	TGCGCCAGCAGCCACAGAACTAGCACAGATACGCAGTATTTT
TRBJ2-5	TRBV9	NA	few	CASSEAPQETQYF	TGTGCCAGCAGCGAGGCTCCTCAAGAGACCCAGTACTTC
TRBJ2-7	TRBV5-1	NA	NA	CASSQIGASHPRVRDEQYF	TGCGCCAGCAGCCAGATCGGGGCATCTCATCCCCGAGTAAGAGACGAGCAGTACTTC
TRBJ1-6	TRBV7-2	NA	medium-sized	CASRQSEGGPNSPLHF	TGTGCCAGCAGACAATCAGAGGGGGGGCCTAATTCACCCCTCCACTTT
TRBJ1-1	TRBV12-3/TRBV12-4	NA	NA	CASSTTGYKEAFF	TGTGCCAGCAGCACGACAGGTTACAAGGAAGCTTTTTTT
TRBJ2-1	TRBV7-9	TRBD1	NA	CASSPGTGGRSEQFF	TGTGCTAGCAGCCCCGGGACAGGGGGCAGAAGTGAGCAGTTCTTC
TRBJ1-3	TRBV6-5	NA	few	CASSGRDYHSGNTIYF	TGTGCCAGCAGTGGCAGGGATTACCACTCTGGAAACACCATATATTTT
TRBJ2-1	TRBV4-3	TRBD1	medium-sized	CASSRGQGAVVEQFF	TGCGCCAGCAGCCGGGGACAGGGGGCGGTCGTTGAGCAGTTCTTC
TRBJ1-1	TRBV12-3/TRBV12-4	NA	NA	CASSRQWEHTEAFF	TGTGCCAGCAGTCGACAATGGGAGCATACTGAAGCTTTCTTT
TRBJ2-3	TRBV5-1	NA	few	CASSLGGARTDTQYF	TGCGCCAGCAGCTTGGGGGGCGCGAGGACAGATACGCAGTATTTT
TRBJ2-2	TRBV4-3	TRBD2	NA	CASSQGATSGDTNTGELFF	TGCGCCAGCAGCCAAGGGGCGACTAGCGGGGATACGAACACCGGGGAGCTGTTTTTT
TRBJ2-7	TRBV5-1	NA	NA	CASSSDPRYEQYF	TGCGCCAGCAGCTCGGACCCCCGTTACGAGCAGTACTTC
TRBJ2-3	TRBV7-2	NA	NA	CASSRLGRGAYGDTQYF	TGTGCCAGCAGCCGGCTCGGTCGGGGGGCCTACGGGGATACGCAGTATTTT
TRBJ1-1	TRBV6-6	NA	NA	CASSYLGGNTEAFF	TGTGCCAGCAGTTACTTGGGGGGGAACACTGAAGCTTTCTTT